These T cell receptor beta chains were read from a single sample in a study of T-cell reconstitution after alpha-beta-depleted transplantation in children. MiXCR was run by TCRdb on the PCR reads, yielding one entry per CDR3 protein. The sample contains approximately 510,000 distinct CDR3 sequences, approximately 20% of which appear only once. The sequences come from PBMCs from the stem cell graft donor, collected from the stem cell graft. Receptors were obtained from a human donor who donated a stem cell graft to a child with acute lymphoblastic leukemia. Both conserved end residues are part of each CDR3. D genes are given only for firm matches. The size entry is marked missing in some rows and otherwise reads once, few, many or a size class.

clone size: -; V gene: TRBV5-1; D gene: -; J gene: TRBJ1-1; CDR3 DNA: TGCGCCAGCAGCTTTGGGGTCCCGAACACTGAAGCTTTCTTT; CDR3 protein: CASSFGVPNTEAFF
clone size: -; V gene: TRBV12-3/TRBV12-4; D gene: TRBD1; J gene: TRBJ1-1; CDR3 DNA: TGTGCCAGCAGTTTAGGTGGTGGGGCAGGGGGCACTGAAGCTTTCTTT; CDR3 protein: CASSLGGGAGGTEAFF
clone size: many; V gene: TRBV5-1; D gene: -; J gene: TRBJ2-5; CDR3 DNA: TGCGCCAGCAGCTTGCCATCGGAGACCCAGTACTTC; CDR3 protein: CASSLPSETQYF
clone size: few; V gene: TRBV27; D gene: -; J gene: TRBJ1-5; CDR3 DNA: TGTGCCAGCAGTGTCAACAGGGTTCAGCCCCAGCATTTT; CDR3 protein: CASSVNRVQPQHF
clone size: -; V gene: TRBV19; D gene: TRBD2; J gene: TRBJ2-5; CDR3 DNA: TGTGCCAGTAGTATTAGCGGGTTATACCAAGAGACCCAGTACTTC; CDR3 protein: CASSISGLYQETQYF
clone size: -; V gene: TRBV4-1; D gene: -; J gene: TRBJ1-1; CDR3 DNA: TGCGCCAGCAGCCCATTCGCTCCGGGCCTTAACACTGAAGCTTTCTTT; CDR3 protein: CASSPFAPGLNTEAFF
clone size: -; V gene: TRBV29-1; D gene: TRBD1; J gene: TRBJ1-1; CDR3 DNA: TGCAGCGTTGATGAATTTTGGACAGGGGGCGAGGGTTCAGCTTTCTTT; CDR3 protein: CSVDEFWTGGEGSAFF
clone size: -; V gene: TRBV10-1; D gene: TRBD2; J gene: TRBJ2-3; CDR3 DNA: TGCGCCAGCTCTGAGCTAGCGGAGTACACAGATACGCAGTATTTT; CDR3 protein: CASSELAEYTDTQYF
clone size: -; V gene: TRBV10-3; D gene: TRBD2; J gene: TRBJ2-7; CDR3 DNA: TGTGCCATCAGTGAGCTAGCGGGAGGCACCTACGAGCAGTACTTC; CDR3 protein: CAISELAGGTYEQYF
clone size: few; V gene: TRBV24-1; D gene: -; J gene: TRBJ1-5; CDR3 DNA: TGTGCCACCAGGACGGGATACAATCAGCCCCAGCATTTT; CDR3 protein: CATRTGYNQPQHF
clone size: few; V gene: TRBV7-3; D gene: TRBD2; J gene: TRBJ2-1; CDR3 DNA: TGTGCCAGCAGCCCCCGAAGGACTAGCTACAATGAGCAGTTCTTC; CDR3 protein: CASSPRRTSYNEQFF
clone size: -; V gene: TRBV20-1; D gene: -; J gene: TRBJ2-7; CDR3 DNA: TGCAGTGTCCGAAGGGGGGGGTTTCTTAGTGTGCAGTACTTC; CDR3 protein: CSVRRGGFLSVQYF
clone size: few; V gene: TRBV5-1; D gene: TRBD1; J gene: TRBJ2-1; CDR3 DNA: TGCGCCAGCAGCCGCAGGGGGACAGGGCAGGTCTACAATGAGCAGTTCTTC; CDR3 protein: CASSRRGTGQVYNEQFF
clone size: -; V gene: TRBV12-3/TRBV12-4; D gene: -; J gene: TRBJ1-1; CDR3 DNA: TGTGCCAGCTCTGAGGTCCTCGGGAACACTGAAGCTTTCTTT; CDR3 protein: CASSEVLGNTEAFF
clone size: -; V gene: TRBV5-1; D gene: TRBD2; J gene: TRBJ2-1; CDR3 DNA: TGCGCCAGCAGCTTGGCCGTGGCTAGCGGATACAATGAGCAGTTCTTC; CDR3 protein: CASSLAVASGYNEQFF
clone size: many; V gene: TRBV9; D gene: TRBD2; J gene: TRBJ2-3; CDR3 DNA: TGTGCCAGCAGCCACGGGTCTACCAGCGGGGCAGATACGCAGTATTTT; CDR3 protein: CASSHGSTSGADTQYF
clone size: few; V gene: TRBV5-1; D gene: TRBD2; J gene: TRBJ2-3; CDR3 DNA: TGCGCCAGCAGCTTCGGGTCTAGCGGGAGGCAACGAGATACGCAGTATTTT; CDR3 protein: CASSFGSSGRQRDTQYF
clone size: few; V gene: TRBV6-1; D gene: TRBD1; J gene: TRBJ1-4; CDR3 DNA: TGTGCCAGCAGTGAACGGGACACAGGGGTGATGAAAACTAATGAAAAACTGTTTTTT; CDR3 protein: CASSERDTGVMKTNEKLFF
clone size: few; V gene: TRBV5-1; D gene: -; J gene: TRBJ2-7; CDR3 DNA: TGCGCCAGCAGCTTGGACACTTACTACTACGAGCAGTACTTC; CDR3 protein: CASSLDTYYYEQYF
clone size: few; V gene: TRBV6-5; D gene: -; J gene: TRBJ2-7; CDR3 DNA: TGTGCCAGCAGTTACTCGGGGCCGGGCCGGGACGAGCAGTACTTC; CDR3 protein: CASSYSGPGRDEQYF
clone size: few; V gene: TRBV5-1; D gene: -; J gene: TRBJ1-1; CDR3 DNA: TGCGCCAGCAGCTTGGCCGGGACTTCGAACACTGAAGCTTTCTTT; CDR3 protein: CASSLAGTSNTEAFF
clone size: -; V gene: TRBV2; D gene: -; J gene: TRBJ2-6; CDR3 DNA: TGTGCCAGCAGCTCCTGGGGTGGGGCCAACGGCCTGACTTTC; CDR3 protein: CASSSWGGANGLTF
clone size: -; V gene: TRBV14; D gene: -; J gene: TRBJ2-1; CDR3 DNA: TGTGCCAGCAGCCAAGCCCTACACAATGAGCAGTTCTTC; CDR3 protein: CASSQALHNEQFF
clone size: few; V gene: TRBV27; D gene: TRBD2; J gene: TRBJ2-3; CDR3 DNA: TGTGCCAGCAGCCTCCTCGGGACTAGCTTCGCAGATACGCAGTATTTT; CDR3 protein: CASSLLGTSFADTQYF
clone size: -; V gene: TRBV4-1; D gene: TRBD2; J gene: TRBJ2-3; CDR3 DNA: TGCGCCAGCCTGGGAGCGGGGTACACAGATACGCAGTATTTT; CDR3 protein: CASLGAGYTDTQYF
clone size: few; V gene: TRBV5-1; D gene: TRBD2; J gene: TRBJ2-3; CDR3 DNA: TGCGCCAGCAGCAGAGTAGCGGGAGGGAGCACAGATACGCAGTATTTT; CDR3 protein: CASSRVAGGSTDTQYF
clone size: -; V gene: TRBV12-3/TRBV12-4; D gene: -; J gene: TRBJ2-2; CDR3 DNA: TGTGCCAGCAGACCAGGGGGGACATTCACCGGGGAGCTGTTTTTT; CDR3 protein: CASRPGGTFTGELFF
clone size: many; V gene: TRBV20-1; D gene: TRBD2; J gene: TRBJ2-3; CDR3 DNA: TGCAGTGCGCCGCTTAGCGGGAGCAGCACAGATACGCAGTATTTT; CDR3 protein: CSAPLSGSSTDTQYF
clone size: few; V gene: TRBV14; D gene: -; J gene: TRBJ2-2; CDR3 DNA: TGTGCCAGCAGCCAAGATTGGTTACAGGCCGGGGAGCTGTTTTTT; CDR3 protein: CASSQDWLQAGELFF
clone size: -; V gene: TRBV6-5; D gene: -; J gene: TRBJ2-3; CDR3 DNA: TGTGCCAGCAGTTACCCTAGTCTATCTAGCACAGATACGCAGTATTTT; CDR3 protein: CASSYPSLSSTDTQYF
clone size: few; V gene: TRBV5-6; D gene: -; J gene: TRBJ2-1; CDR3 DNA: TGTGCCAGCAGCCGTTCACTAGCCTACAATGAGCAGTTCTTC; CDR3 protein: CASSRSLAYNEQFF
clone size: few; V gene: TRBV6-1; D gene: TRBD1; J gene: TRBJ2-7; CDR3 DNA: TGTGCCAGCAAAGGACAGGGGGCCCACGAGCAGTACTTC; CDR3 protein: CASKGQGAHEQYF
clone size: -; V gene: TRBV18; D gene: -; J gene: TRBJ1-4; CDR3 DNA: TGTGCCAGCTCACCACCGCGTCTACAAAAACTGTTTTTT; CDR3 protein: CASSPPRLQKLFF
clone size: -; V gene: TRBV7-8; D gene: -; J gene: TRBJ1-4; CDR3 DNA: TGTGCCAGCAGCTTATTGGGTTATGAAAAACTGTTTTTT; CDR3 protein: CASSLLGYEKLFF
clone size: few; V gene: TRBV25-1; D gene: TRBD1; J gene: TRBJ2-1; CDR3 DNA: TGTGCCAGCAGCGGGATGACAGGGGACCTACGGTATGAGCAGTTCTTC; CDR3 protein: CASSGMTGDLRYEQFF
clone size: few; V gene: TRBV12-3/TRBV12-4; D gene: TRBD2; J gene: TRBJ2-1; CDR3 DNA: TGTGCCAGCACCCTAAGGGGACTAGCGGGCTACAATGAGCAGTTCTTC; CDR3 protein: CASTLRGLAGYNEQFF
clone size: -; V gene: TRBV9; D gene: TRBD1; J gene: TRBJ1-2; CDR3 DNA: TGTGCCAGCACCCGACAGGGTGACTATGGCTACACCTTC; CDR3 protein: CASTRQGDYGYTF
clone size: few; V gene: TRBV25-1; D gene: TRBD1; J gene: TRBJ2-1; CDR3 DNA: TGTGCCAGCAGTGAACCAGGGACAGGGGGCAATGAGCAGTTCTTC; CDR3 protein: CASSEPGTGGNEQFF
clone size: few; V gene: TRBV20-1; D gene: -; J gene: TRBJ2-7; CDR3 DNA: TGCAGTGCTAGAGAGCTCTTCGCGGGATCCTACGAGCAGTACTTC; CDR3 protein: CSARELFAGSYEQYF
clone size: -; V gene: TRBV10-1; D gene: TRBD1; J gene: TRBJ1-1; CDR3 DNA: TGCGCCAGCAGTAGGACAGGGCCGGGCGGCACTGAAGCTTTCTTT; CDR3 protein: CASSRTGPGGTEAFF
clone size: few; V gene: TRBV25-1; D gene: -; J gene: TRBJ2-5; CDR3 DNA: TGTGCCAGCAGTGGGCAGACCCAGTACTTC; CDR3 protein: CASSGQTQYF
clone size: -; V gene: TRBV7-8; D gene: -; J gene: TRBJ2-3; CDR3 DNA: TGTGCCAGCAGCTTGGAGGAGGGGATTACTAGCACAGATACGCAGTATTTT; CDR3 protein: CASSLEEGITSTDTQYF
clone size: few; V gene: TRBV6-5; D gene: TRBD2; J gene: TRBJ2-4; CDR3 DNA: TGTGCCAGCAGTTCCCTAGCGGGGCGAAACATTCAGTACTTC; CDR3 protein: CASSSLAGRNIQYF
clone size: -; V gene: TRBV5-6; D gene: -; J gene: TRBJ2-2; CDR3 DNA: TGTGCCAGCACCCTTGGGGGAGTTCCGGCCGGGGAGCTGTTTTTT; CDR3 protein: CASTLGGVPAGELFF
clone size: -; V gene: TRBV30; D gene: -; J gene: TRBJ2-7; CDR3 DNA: TGTGCCTGGGAACCCTCGGGACGGCCCTACGAGCAGTACTTC; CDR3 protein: CAWEPSGRPYEQYF
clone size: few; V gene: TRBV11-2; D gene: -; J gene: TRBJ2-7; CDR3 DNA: TGTGCCAGCAGCTTAGCTAAGGGACGAGTTATCTACGAGCAGTACTTC; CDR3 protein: CASSLAKGRVIYEQYF
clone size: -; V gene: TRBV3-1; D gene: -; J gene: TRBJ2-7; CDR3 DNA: TGTGCCAGCAGCCAACAGCATTCCTCCTACGAGCAGTACTTC; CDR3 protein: CASSQQHSSYEQYF
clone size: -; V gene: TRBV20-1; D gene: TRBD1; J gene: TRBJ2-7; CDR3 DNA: TGCAGTGCTACACCGGACAGGGCAATCTACGAGCAGTACTTC; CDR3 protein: CSATPDRAIYEQYF
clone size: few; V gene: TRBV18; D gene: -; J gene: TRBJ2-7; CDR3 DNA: TGTGCCAGCTCACCCGGACGATCACAATACGAGCAGTACTTC; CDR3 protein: CASSPGRSQYEQYF
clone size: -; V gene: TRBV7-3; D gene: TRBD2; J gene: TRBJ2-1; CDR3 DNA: TGTGCCAGCAGCCCACTAGCGGGAGGCGGCCATGAGCGGTTCTTC; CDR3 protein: CASSPLAGGGHERFF
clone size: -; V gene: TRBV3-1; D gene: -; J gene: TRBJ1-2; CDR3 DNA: TGTGCCAGCAGCCAAGGGGCCAGCCGGTATGGCTACACCTTC; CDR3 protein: CASSQGASRYGYTF
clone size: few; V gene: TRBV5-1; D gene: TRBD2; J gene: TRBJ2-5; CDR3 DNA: TGCGCCAGCAGCTTGGTCAGACTAGCGGAATACCTTCAAGAGACCCAGTACTTC; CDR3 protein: CASSLVRLAEYLQETQYF
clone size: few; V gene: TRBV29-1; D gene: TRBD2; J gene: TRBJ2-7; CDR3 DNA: TGCAGCGCGGGAGGCGGGAGCATTTACGAGCAGTACTTC; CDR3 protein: CSAGGGSIYEQYF
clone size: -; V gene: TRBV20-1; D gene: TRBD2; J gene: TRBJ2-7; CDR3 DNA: TGCAGTGCTCCTGCTAGCGGGCCTACCTACGAGCAGTACTTC; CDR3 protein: CSAPASGPTYEQYF
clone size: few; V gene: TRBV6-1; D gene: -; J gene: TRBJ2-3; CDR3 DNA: TGTGCCAGCAGACCCGTGGGGGGCACAGATACGCAGTATTTT; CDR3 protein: CASRPVGGTDTQYF
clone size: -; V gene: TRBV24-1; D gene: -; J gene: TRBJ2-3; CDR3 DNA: TGTGCCACCAGTGTCGGCGGCACAGATACGCAGTATTTT; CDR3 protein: CATSVGGTDTQYF
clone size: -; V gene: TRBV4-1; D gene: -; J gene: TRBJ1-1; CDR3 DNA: TGCGCCAGCAGCCAAGCCCACCTCAGGGAAACTGAAGCTTTCTTT; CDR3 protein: CASSQAHLRETEAFF
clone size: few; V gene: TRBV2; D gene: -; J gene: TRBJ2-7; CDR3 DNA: TGTGCCAGCAGTGAGAGTCCTCCAGGCTACGAGCAGTACTTC; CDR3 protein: CASSESPPGYEQYF